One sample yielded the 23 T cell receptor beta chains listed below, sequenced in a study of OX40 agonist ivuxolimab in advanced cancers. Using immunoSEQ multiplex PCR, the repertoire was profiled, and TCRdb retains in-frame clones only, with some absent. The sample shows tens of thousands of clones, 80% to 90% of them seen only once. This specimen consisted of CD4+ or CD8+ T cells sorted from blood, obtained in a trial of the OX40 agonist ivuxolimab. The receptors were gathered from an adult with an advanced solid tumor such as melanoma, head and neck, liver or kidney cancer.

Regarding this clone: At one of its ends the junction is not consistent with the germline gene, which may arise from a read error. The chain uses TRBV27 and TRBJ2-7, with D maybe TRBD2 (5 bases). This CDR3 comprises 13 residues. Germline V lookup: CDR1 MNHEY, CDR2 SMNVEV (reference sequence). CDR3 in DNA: TGTGCCAGCAGTTTATGGGAGTCCGCCAAATTGGACTTC. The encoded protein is CASSLWESAKLDF.

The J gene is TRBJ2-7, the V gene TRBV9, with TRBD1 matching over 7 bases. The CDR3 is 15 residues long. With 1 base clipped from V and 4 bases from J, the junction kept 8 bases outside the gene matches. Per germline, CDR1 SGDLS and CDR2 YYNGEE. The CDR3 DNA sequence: TGTGCCAGCAGCGTATGGAAAGGGGGCAATTACGAGCAGTACTTC. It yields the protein CASSVWKGGNYEQYF.

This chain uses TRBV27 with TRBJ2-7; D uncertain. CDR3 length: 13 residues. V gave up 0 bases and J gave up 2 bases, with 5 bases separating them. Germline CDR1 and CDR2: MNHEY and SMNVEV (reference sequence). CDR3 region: CASSLSQTYEQYF. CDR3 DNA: TGTGCCAGCAGTTTATCGCAGACCTACGAGCAGTACTTC.

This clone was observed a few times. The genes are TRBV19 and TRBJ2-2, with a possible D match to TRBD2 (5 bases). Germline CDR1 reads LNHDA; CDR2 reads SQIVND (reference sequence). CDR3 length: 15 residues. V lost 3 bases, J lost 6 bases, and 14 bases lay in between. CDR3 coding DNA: TGTGCCAGTAGTATTGGTCTAGCTTTGGCCGGGGAGCTGTTTTTT. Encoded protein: CASSIGLALAGELFF.

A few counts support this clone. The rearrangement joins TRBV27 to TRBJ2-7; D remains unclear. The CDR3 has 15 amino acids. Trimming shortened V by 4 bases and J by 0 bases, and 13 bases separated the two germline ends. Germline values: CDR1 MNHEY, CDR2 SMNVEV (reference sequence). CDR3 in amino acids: CASSWGGISSYEQYF. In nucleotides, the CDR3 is TGTGCCAGCAGTTGGGGTGGGATAAGCTCCTACGAGCAGTACTTC.

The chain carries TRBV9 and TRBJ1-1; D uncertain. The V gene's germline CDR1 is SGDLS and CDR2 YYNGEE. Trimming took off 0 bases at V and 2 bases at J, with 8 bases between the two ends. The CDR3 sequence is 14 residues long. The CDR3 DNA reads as TGTGCCAGCAGCGTAGATTGGGATAACACTGAAGCTTTCTTT. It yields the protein CASSVDWDNTEAFF.

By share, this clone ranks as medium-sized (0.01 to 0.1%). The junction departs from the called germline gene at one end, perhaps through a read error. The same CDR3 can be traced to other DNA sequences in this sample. The CDR3 spells CASSQFAQAGNQPQHF. The CDR3 nucleotides read TGTGCCAGCAGCCAGTTCGCCCAAGCGGGCAATCAGCCCCAGCATTTT. This chain connects TRBV4-1 to TRBJ1-5, with no clear D. This CDR3 comprises 16 residues. CDR1 is MGHRA, CDR2 YSYEKL, per germline.

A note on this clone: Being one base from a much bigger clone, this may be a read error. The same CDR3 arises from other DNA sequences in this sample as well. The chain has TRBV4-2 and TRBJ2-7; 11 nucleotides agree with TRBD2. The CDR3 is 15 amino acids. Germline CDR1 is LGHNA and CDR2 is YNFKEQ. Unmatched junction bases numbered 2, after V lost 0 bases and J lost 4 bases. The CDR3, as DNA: TGTGCCAGCAGCCAAGATAGGACTAGCGGGTACGAGCAGTACTTC. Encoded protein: CASSQDRTSGYEQYF.

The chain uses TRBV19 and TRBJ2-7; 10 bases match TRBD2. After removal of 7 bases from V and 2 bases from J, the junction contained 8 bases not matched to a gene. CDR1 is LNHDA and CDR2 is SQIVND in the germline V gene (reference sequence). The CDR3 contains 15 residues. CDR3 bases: TGTGCCAGTACCCCGGGACTAGCGAACCCCTACGAGCAGTACTTC. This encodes CASTPGLANPYEQYF.

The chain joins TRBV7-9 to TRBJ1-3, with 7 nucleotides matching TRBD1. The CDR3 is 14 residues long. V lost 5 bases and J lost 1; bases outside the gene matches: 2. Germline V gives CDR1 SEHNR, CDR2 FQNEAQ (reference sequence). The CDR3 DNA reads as TGTGCCAGCAGCCAACAGGGGTCTGGAAACACCATATATTTT. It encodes CASSQQGSGNTIYF.

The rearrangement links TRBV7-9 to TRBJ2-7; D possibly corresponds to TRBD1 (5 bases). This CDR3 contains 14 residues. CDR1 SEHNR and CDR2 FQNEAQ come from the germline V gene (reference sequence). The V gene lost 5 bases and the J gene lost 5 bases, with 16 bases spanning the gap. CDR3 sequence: CASSPPLGPNEQYF. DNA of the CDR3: TGTGCCAGCAGCCCTCCGTTGGGGCCAAACGAGCAGTACTTC. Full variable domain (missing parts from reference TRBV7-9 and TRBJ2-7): DTGVSQNPRHKITKRGQNVTFRCDPISEHNRLYWYRQTLGQGPEFLTYFQNEAQLEKSRLLSDRFSAERPKGSFSTLEIQRTEQGDSAMYLCASSPPLGPNEQYFGPGTRLTVT.

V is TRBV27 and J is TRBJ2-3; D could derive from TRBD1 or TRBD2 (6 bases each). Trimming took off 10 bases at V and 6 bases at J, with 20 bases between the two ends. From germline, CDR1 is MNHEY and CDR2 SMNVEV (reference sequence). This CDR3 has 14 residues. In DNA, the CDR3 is TGTGCCACCTCCGGGGGCGGAGGAGGTGATACGCAGTATTTT. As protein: CATSGGGGGDTQYF.

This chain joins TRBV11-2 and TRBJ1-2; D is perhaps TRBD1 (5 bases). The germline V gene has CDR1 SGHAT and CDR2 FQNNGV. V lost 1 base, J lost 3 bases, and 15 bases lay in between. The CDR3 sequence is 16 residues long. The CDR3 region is CASSLASWDGYYGYTF. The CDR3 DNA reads TGTGCCAGCAGCTTAGCCTCCTGGGACGGATACTATGGCTACACCTTC.

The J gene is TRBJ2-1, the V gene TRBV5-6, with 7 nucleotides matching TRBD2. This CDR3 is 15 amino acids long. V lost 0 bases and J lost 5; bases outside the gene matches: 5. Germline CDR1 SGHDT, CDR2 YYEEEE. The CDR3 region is CASSLVGTNHNEQFF. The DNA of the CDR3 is TGTGCCAGCAGCTTGGTGGGGACTAACCACAATGAGCAGTTCTTC. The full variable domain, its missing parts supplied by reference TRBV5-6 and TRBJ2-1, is DAGVTQSPTHLIKTRGQQVTLRCSPKSGHDTVSWYQQALGQGPQFIFQYYEEEERQRGNFPDRFSGHQFPNYSSELNVNALLLGDSALYLCASSLVGTNHNEQFFGPGTRLTVL.

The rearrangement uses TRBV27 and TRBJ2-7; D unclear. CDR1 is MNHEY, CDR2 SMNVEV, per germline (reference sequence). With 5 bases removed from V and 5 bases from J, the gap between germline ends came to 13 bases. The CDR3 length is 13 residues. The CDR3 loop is CASSLSSGNEQYF. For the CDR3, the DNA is TGTGCCAGCAGTCTGAGTAGTGGCAACGAGCAGTACTTC.

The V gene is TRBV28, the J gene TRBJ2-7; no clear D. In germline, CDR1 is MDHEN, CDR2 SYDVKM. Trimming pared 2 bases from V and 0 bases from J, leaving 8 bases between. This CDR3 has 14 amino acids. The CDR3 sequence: CASSLTTISYEQYF. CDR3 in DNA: TGTGCCAGCAGTTTAACTACTATCTCCTACGAGCAGTACTTC.

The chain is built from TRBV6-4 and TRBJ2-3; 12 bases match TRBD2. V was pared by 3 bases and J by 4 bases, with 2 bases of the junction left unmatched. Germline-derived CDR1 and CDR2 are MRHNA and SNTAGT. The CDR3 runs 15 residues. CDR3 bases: TGTGCCAGCAGTGAACTAGCGGGAGGATCAGATACGCAGTATTTT. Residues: CASSELAGGSDTQYF.

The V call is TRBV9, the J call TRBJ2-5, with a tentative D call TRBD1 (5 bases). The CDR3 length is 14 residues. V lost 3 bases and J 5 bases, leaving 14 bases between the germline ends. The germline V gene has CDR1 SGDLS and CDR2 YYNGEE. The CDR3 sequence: CASSDPGAEETQYF. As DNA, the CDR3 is TGTGCCAGCAGCGATCCTGGGGCGGAGGAGACCCAGTACTTC.

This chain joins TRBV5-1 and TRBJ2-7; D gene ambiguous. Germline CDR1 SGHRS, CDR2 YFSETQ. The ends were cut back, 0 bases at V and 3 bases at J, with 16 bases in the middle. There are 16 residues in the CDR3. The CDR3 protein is CASSLAGLGFGYEQYF. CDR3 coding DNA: TGCGCCAGCAGCTTGGCTGGCTTGGGTTTCGGCTACGAGCAGTACTTC.

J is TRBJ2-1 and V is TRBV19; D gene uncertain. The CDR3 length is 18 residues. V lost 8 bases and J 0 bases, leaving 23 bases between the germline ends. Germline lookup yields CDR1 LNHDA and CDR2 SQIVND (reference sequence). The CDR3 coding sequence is TGTGCCAGTCCATATAGGTCGTACGGGCCCTACTCCTACAATGAGCAGTTCTTC. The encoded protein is CASPYRSYGPYSYNEQFF.

The CDR3 here is CASSPTGVTEAFF. DNA of the CDR3: TGTGCCAGCAGCCCTACAGGGGTGACTGAAGCTTTCTTT. The J gene is TRBJ1-1, the V gene TRBV6-5; TRBD1 aligns across 7 bases. Per germline, CDR1 MNHEY and CDR2 SVGAGI. This CDR3 is built from 13 residues. After removal of 6 bases from V and 5 bases from J, the junction contained 6 bases not matched to a gene.

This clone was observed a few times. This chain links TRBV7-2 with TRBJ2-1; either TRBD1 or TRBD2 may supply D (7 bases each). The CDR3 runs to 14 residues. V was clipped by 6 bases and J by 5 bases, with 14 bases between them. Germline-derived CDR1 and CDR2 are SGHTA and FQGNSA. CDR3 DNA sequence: TGTGCCAGCAGGATGACAGGGAGGGACAATGAGCAGTTCTTC. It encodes CASRMTGRDNEQFF.

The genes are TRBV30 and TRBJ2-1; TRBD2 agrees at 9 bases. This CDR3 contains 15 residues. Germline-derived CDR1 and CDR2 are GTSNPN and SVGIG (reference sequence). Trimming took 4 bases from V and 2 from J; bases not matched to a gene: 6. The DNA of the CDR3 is TGTGCCTGGACGTTGACTAGCGGAACCTACAATGAGCAGTTCTTC. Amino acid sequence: CAWTLTSGTYNEQFF.